A single sample is the source of the 24 T cell receptor beta chains below, sequenced in a study of patients and donors after allogeneic stem cell transplantation. TCRdb used MiXCR to reprocess the RT-PCR reads, holding one entry per CDR3 protein. The sample lists roughly 880,000 distinct CDR3 sequences; roughly 17% were seen once. Sequencing input: blood, either unsorted or a sorted T cell fraction (not recorded which). The source is a human donor who was either an allogeneic HSCT recipient or a stem cell or donor lymphocyte infusion donor (not recorded which). It is not recorded whose cells these are; they may come from a transplant donor.

V usage is TRBV10-2 and J usage is TRBJ2-1, with 9 bases that match TRBD2. The CDR3 length is 16 residues. V lost 6 bases and J lost 3; bases outside the gene matches: 9. Germline assignment: CDR1 WSHSY and CDR2 SAAADI. CDR3 nucleotides: TGCGCCAGCAGCCCGTCGGCGGGAGGGGTCTACAATGAGCAGTTCTTC. It codes for CASSPSAGGVYNEQFF.

This clonotype was detected many times. This sequence joins TRBV6-5 and TRBJ2-1; D might be TRBD1 or TRBD2, each matching 5 bases. Trimming removed 5 bases at V and 8 bases at J, with 7 bases between. In germline, CDR1 is MNHEY, CDR2 SVGAGI. The CDR3 spans 11 residues. This CDR3 reads CASSRGYEQFF. CDR3 nucleotide sequence: TGTGCCAGCAGTCGGGGCTATGAGCAGTTCTTC.

The CDR3 spells CASSVDGRINQPQHF. Here the CDR3 DNA reads TGTGCCAGCAGCGTAGACGGACGGATCAATCAGCCCCAGCATTTT. V is TRBV9 and J is TRBJ1-5; D not resolved. This CDR3 contains 15 residues. Germline V CDR1 and CDR2: SGDLS, YYNGEE. Trimming took off 0 bases at V and 3 bases at J, with 10 bases between the two ends.

As to this clonotype: The conserved phenylalanine or tryptophan is not found at the CDR3 terminus, so this likely reflects a read error. Because the CDR3's place on the DNA is in doubt, the DNA is left out and the CDR3 is given as listed by TCRdb. The chain links TRBV9 to TRBJ2-1; TRBD1 is the table's D call and was not checked against the DNA. The CDR3 spans 8 residues, counting both ends. The germline CDR1 and CDR2 sequences are SGDLS and YYNGEE. The CDR3: CASSVGLS.

The chain carries TRBV20-1 and TRBJ2-5, with D tentatively TRBD1 (6 bases). Germline-derived CDR1 and CDR2 are DFQATT and SNEGSKA (reference sequence). This CDR3 contains 14 residues. V lost 3 bases and J lost 4, with 15 bases in between. The CDR3 bases are TGCAGTGCTAGTCCTACAGGGAAGCTAGAGACCCAGTACTTC. It is translated as CSASPTGKLETQYF.

This clonotype was detected a few times. The V gene is TRBV12-3 or TRBV12-4, the J gene TRBJ2-5; 10 bases align to TRBD2. J lost 5 bases, V lost 6 bases, and 12 bases had no gene match. CDR3 length: 16 amino acids. Here the CDR3 reads CASRPTLGLALETQYF. The CDR3 DNA is TGTGCCAGCAGGCCTACCCTGGGACTAGCGCTCGAGACCCAGTACTTC.

The V gene is TRBV12-3 or TRBV12-4, the J gene TRBJ1-2; 10 nucleotides agree with TRBD1. The CDR3 spans 13 residues. V shed 6 bases, J shed 6 bases, and the junction held 4 bases outside the gene matches. The CDR3 DNA reads TGTGCCAGCAGGACAGGGGGCTTGGATGGCTACACCTTC. As protein: CASRTGGLDGYTF.

This clonotype was seen a few times. The rearrangement uses TRBV7-9 and TRBJ1-1, with TRBD1 matching over 10 bases. Germline-derived CDR1 and CDR2 are SEHNR and FQNEAQ (reference sequence). This CDR3 is built from 15 residues. With 5 bases clipped from V and 3 bases from J, the junction kept 6 bases outside the gene matches. DNA of the CDR3: TGTGCCAGCAGCCCCGGGACAGGGGAGGACACTGAAGCTTTCTTT. Translating it yields CASSPGTGEDTEAFF.

A remark on this clonotype: This may be a read error: a much more frequent sequence differs by one nucleotide. The chain employs TRBV5-6 and TRBJ2-3, with D possibly TRBD1 on 6 matching bases. Between the trimmed V and J ends, which lost 6 bases and 1 base, there was a span of 18 bases. Looked up from germline, CDR1 is SGHDT and CDR2 is YYEEEE. CDR3 length equals 16 residues. CDR3 loop: CASILTGTIRTDTQYF. As DNA, the CDR3 is TGTGCCAGCATCCTGACCGGGACAATTCGCACAGATACGCAGTATTTT.

This clonotype occurred a few times. The J gene is TRBJ1-5, the V gene TRBV15; 7 bases agree with TRBD1. This CDR3 region has 16 residues. The germline gives CDR1 LNHNV, CDR2 YYDKDF (reference sequence). The junction had 9 bases not matched to a gene; V was cut back by 0 bases and J by 7 bases. The CDR3 spells CATSRDVKGAGQPQHF. The CDR3 nucleotides read TGTGCCACCAGCAGAGATGTGAAGGGGGCTGGGCAGCCCCAGCATTTT. Complete variable domain (other parts from reference TRBV15 and TRBJ1-5): DAMVIQNPRYQVTQFGKPVTLSCSQTLNHNVMYWYQQKSSQAPKLLFHYYDKDFNNEADTPDNFQSRRPNTSFCFLDIRSPGLGDTAMYLCATSRDVKGAGQPQHFGDGTRLSIL.

The sample holds a few counts of this clonotype. The chain employs TRBV4-1 and TRBJ2-7; D is unclear. CDR1 MGHRA and CDR2 YSYEKL come from the germline V gene. CDR3 length: 14 residues. With 1 base removed from V and 4 bases from J, the gap between germline ends came to 11 bases. DNA of the CDR3: TGCGCCAGCAGCCAAGTGCTGGGTTGGTACGAGCAGTACTTC. Translated: CASSQVLGWYEQYF.

This chain uses TRBV27 with TRBJ1-1; no clear D. Germline V lookup: CDR1 MNHEY, CDR2 SMNVEV (reference sequence). This CDR3 region has 13 residues. Trimming took 1 base from V and 6 from J, leaving 9 bases between them. CDR3 region: CASSLFGRSEAFF. CDR3 in DNA: TGTGCCAGCAGTTTATTTGGGCGGTCTGAAGCTTTCTTT.

This clonotype was recorded many times. The chain has TRBV10-3 and TRBJ2-3, with D possibly TRBD2 on 6 matching bases. Looked up from germline, CDR1 is ENHRY and CDR2 is SYGVKD. The V and J ends lost 4 bases and 4 bases respectively, with 12 bases between them. The CDR3 totals 14 residues. The CDR3 DNA is TGTGCCATCAGTGGTGGAGGGGATCCAGATACGCAGTATTTT. Encoded protein: CAISGGGDPDTQYF.

This clonotype appeared a few times. The chain carries TRBV25-1 and TRBJ1-2; D is possibly TRBD1 (5 bases). From germline, CDR1 is MGHDK and CDR2 SYGVNS. Trimming took 3 bases from V and 3 from J, leaving 11 bases between them. The CDR3 loop spans 14 amino acids. The CDR3 sequence is CASSEPGRDYGYTF. In DNA form, the CDR3 reads TGTGCCAGCAGTGAGCCCGGCAGGGACTATGGCTACACCTTC.

The chain carries TRBV11-2 and TRBJ2-5; D possibly corresponds to TRBD2 (5 bases). The germline V and J ends were trimmed by 5 bases and 2 bases, with 21 bases remaining between them. The CDR3 has 17 amino acids. CDR1 SGHAT and CDR2 FQNNGV come from the germline V gene. This CDR3 is CASSQYTQDWPQETQYF. In nucleotides, the CDR3 is TGTGCCAGCAGCCAGTATACTCAGGACTGGCCTCAAGAGACCCAGTACTTC.

This clonotype was seen repeatedly, ten times or more. The chain couples TRBV9 to TRBJ2-3, with 10 bases lining up with TRBD2. Germline V gives CDR1 SGDLS, CDR2 YYNGEE. The V gene end was trimmed by 4 bases and the J gene end by 6 bases; junction bases not matched to a gene: 8. The CDR3 runs to 15 residues. The CDR3 protein is CASSSSGSGFDTQYF. In nucleotides, the CDR3 is TGTGCCAGCAGCTCTAGCGGGAGCGGGTTTGATACGCAGTATTTT.

The chain carries TRBV5-1 and TRBJ1-2, with TRBD1 identical over 9 bases. The CDR3 length is 13 residues. V was clipped by 2 bases and J by 8 bases; unmatched bases: 4. The V gene's germline CDR1 is SGHRS and CDR2 YFSETQ. CDR3 in amino acids: CASSLRDREGYTF. CDR3 coding DNA: TGCGCCAGCAGCTTAAGGGACAGGGAGGGCTACACCTTC.

In its sample, this clonotype was seen a few times. V usage is TRBV5-1 and J usage is TRBJ2-3, with 14 bases lining up with TRBD2. Losses at the gene ends were 0 bases for V and 2 bases for J; bases not matched to a gene: 5. This CDR3 is built from 18 residues. Germline values: CDR1 SGHRS, CDR2 YFSETQ. The CDR3 here is CASSLVGLAGDHTDTQYF. The CDR3 DNA reads TGCGCCAGCAGCTTGGTGGGACTAGCGGGGGACCACACAGATACGCAGTATTTT.

The chain has TRBV9 and TRBJ2-3; no clear D gene. Germline loops: CDR1 SGDLS, CDR2 YYNGEE. The CDR3 is 12 residues long. Trimming pared 0 bases from V and 7 bases from J, leaving 6 bases between. The CDR3 spells CASSVDGYTQYF. In nucleotides, the CDR3 is TGTGCCAGCAGCGTAGATGGTTATACGCAGTATTTT. The full variable domain, rest sourced from reference TRBV9 and TRBJ2-3, is DSGVTQTPKHLITATGQRVTLRCSPRSGDLSVYWYQQSLDQGLQFLIQYYNGEERAKGNILERFSAQQFPDLHSELNLSSLELGDSALYFCASSVDGYTQYFGPGTRLTVL.

There are a few counts of this clonotype. This rearrangement joins TRBV20-1 to TRBJ2-1; D is undetermined. In germline, CDR1 is DFQATT, CDR2 SNEGSKA (reference sequence). With 5 bases removed from V and 6 bases from J, the gap between germline ends came to 14 bases. CDR3 length: 13 amino acids. CDR3 nucleotides: TGCAGTGCTTGGGCCTTGGTTCGCAATGAGCAGTTCTTC. Its translation is CSAWALVRNEQFF.

This clonotype turned up a few times. The chain uses TRBV20-1 and TRBJ2-7; D is uncertain. The CDR3 runs 14 residues. CDR1 is DFQATT, CDR2 SNEGSKA, per germline (reference sequence). V was pared by 4 bases and J by 0 bases, with 13 bases between. The DNA for the CDR3 is TGCAGTGCTACCAGCCCTAGGGACTCCTACGAGCAGTACTTC. This gives the protein CSATSPRDSYEQYF.

The chain is built from TRBV12-3 or TRBV12-4 and TRBJ2-5; the match to TRBD2 covers 8 bases. V dropped 5 bases and J dropped 0; count of bases not matched to a gene: 5. The CDR3 is 15 residues long. Here the CDR3 DNA reads TGTGCCAGCAGTCCAACTAGCGGAAACCAAGAGACCCAGTACTTC. It specifies CASSPTSGNQETQYF.

The chain has TRBV20-1 and TRBJ1-1, with D hard to call. V lost 6 bases and J 8 bases, leaving 19 bases between the germline ends. Germline CDR1 reads DFQATT; CDR2 reads SNEGSKA (reference sequence). CDR3 size: 13 residues. Here the CDR3 DNA reads TGCAGTGCGCCGCAGGAGAAAATTTCGGAAGCTTTCTTT. Its translation: CSAPQEKISEAFF.

The chain couples TRBV19 to TRBJ1-4; the D is unclear. The ends were cut back, 9 bases at V and 2 bases at J, with 13 bases in the middle. Per germline, CDR1 LNHDA and CDR2 SQIVND (reference sequence). CDR3 size: 14 residues. The DNA of the CDR3 is TGTGCCAGCGCGCGTTACGTGACTAATGAAAAACTGTTTTTT. Its protein is CASARYVTNEKLFF.